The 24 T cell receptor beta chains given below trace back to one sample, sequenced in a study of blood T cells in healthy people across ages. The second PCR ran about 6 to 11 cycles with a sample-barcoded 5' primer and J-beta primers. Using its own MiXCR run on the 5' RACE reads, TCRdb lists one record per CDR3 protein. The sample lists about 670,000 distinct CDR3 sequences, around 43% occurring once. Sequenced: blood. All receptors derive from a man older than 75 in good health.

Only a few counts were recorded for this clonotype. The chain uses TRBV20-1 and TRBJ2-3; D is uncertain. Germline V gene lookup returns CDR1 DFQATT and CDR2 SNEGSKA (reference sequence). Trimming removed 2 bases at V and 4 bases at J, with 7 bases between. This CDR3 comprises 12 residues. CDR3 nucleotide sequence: TGCAGTGCTAGACGGCGAGCAGATACGCAGTATTTT. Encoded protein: CSARRRADTQYF.

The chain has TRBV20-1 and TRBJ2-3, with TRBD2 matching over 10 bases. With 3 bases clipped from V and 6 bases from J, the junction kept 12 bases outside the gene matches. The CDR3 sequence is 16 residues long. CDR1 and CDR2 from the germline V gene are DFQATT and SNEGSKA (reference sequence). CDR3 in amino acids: CSASMASGGMRDTQYF. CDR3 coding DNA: TGCAGTGCTAGTATGGCTAGCGGGGGAATGAGGGATACGCAGTATTTT.

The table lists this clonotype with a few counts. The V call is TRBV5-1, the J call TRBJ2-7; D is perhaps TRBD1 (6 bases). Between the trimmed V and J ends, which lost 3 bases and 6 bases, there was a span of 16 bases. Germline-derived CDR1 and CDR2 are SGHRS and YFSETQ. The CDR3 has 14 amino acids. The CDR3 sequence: CASSSDLQGSEQYF. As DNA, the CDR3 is TGCGCCAGCAGCTCGGACCTCCAGGGGAGCGAGCAGTACTTC.

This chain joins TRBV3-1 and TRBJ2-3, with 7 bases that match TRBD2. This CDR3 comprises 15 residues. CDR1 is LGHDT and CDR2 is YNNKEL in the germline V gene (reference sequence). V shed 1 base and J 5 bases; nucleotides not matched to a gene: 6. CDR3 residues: CASSQGSLAVDTQYF. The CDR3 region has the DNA TGTGCCAGCAGCCAAGGGTCTCTAGCGGTAGATACGCAGTATTTT.

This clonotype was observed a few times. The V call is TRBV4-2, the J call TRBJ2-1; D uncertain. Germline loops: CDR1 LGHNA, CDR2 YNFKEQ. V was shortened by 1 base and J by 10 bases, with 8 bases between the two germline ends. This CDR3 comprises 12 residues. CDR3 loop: CASSQGGQEQFF. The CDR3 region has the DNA TGTGCCAGCAGCCAAGGGGGTCAGGAGCAGTTCTTC.

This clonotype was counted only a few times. In nucleotides, the CDR3 is TGTGCCAGCAGCCCGTCCGGGACAGGGGCCTACAGGGATGAGCAGTTCTTC. Encoded protein: CASSPSGTGAYRDEQFF. The J gene is TRBJ2-1, the V gene TRBV3-1, with 10 nucleotides matching TRBD1. J gave up 8 bases and V 4 bases, and 14 bases lay outside the gene matches. Germline V CDR1 and CDR2: LGHDT, YNNKEL (reference sequence). The CDR3 extends over 17 amino acids.

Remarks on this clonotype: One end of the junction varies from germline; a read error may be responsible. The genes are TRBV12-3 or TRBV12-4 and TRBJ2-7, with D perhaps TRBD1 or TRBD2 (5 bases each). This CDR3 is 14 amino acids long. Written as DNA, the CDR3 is TGTGCCAGCAGTGTAGCGCCGGCAGGGAACGAGCAGTACTTC. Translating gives CASSVAPAGNEQYF.

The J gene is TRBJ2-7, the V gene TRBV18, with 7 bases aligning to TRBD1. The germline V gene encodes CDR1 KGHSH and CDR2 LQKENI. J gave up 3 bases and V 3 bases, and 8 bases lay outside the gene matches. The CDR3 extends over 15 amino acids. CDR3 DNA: TGTGCCAGCTCACCGGAAGGGGCAGGGGGCTACGAGCAGTACTTC. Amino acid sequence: CASSPEGAGGYEQYF.

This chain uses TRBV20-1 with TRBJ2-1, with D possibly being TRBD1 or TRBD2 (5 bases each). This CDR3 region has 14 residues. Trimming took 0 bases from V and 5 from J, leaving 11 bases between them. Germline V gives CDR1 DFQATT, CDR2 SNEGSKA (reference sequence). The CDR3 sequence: CSARDGGFHNEQFF. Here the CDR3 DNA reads TGCAGTGCTAGAGATGGGGGTTTCCACAATGAGCAGTTCTTC.

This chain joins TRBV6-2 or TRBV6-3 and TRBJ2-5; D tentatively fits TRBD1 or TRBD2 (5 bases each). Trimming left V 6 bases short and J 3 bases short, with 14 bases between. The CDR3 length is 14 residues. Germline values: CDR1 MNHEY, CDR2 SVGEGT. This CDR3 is CASSRSRGEETQYF. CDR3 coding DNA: TGTGCCAGCAGCCGGTCGAGGGGTGAAGAGACCCAGTACTTC.

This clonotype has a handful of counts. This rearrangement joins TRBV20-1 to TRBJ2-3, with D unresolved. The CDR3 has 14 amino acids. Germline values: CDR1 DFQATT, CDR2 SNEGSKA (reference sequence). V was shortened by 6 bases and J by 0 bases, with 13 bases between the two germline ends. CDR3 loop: CSAKRQSSTDTQYF. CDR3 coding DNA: TGCAGTGCCAAGAGGCAGTCGAGCACAGATACGCAGTATTTT.

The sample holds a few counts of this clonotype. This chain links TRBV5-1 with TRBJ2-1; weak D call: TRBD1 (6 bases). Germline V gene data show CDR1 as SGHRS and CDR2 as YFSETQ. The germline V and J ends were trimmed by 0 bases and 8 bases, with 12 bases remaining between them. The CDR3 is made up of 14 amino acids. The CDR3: CASSLGDKVHEQFF. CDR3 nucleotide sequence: TGCGCCAGCAGCTTGGGGGACAAAGTGCATGAGCAGTTCTTC.

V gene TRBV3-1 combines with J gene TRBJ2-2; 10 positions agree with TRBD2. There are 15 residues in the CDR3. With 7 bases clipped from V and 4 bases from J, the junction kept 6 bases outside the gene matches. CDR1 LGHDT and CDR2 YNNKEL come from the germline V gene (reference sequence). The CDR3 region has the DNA TGTGCCAGCACCCTAGCGGGGGCCGGCACCGGGGAGCTGTTTTTT. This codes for CASTLAGAGTGELFF.

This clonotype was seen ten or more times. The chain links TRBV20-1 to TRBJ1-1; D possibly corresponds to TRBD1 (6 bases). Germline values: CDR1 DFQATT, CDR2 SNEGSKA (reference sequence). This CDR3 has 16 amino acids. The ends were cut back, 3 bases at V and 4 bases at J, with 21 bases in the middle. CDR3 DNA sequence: TGCAGTGCTAGTGGCAGGGGATCGTTTCGGGCCACTGAAGCTTTCTTT. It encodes CSASGRGSFRATEAFF.

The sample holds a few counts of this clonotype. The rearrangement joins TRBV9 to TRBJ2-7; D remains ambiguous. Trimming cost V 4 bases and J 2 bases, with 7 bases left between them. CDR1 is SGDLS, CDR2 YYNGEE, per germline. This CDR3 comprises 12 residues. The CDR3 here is CASSIDPYEQYF. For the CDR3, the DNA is TGTGCCAGCAGCATAGACCCCTACGAGCAGTACTTC.

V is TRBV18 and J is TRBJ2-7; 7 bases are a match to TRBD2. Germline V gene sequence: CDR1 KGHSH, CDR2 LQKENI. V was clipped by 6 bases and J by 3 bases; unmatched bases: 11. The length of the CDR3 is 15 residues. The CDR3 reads CASSRSSGQIYEQYF. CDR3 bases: TGTGCCAGCTCGAGATCTAGCGGACAAATCTACGAGCAGTACTTC.

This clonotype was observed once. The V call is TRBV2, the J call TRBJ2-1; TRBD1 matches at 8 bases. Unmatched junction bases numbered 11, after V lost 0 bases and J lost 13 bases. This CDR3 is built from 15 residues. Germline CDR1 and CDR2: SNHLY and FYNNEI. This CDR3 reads CASSEARTGTETQFF. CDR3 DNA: TGTGCCAGCAGTGAAGCGAGGACAGGGACGGAGACCCAGTTCTTC.

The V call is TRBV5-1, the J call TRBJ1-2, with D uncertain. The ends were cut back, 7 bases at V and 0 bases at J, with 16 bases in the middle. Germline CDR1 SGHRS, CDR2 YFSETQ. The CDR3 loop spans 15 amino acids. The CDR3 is CASLAYPTANYGYTF. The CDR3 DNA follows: TGCGCCAGCTTAGCCTACCCCACAGCTAACTATGGCTACACCTTC.

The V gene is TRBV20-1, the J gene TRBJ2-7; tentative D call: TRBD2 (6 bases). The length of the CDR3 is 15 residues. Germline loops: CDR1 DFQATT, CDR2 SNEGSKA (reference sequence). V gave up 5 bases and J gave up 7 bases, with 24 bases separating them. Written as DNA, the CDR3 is TGCAGTGCTCCGGTCGGGGGAACCACCTACAATGAGCAGTACTTC. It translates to CSAPVGGTTYNEQYF.

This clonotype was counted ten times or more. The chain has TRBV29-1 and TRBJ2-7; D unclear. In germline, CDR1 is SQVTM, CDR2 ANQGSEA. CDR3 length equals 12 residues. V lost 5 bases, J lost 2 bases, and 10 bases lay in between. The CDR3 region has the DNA TGCAGCGTTCGGGCGGCCCCCTACGAGCAGTACTTC. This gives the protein CSVRAAPYEQYF.

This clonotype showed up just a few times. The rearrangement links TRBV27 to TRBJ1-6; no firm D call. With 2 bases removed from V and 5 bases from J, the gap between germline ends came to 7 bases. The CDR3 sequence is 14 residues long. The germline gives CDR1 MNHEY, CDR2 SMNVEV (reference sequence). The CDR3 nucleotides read TGTGCCAGCAGTTTAAGAGGAGATAATTCACCCCTCCACTTT. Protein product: CASSLRGDNSPLHF.

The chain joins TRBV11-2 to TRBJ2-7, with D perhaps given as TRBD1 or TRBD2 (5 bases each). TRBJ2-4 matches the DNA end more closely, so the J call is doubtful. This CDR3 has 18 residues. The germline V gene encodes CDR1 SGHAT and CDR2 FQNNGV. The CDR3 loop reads CASSLILLWDQTKNIQYF. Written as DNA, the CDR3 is TGTGCCAGCAGCCTCATCCTTTTATGGGACCAAACCAAAAACATTCAGTACTTC.

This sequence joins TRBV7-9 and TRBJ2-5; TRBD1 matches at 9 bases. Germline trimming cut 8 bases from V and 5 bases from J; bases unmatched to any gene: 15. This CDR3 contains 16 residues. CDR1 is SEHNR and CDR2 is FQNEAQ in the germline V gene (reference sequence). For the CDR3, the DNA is TGTGCCAGCCTACAAACGGACAGGGGAGTAGGGGAGACCCAGTACTTC. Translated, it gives CASLQTDRGVGETQYF.

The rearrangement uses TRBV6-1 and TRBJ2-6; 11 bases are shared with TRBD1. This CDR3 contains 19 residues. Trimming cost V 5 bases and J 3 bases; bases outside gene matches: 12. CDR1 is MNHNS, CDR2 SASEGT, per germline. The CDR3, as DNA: TGTGCCAGCAGTCCCACCGGGACAGGGGGAGCGGTTGGGGCCAACGTCCTGACTTTC. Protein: CASSPTGTGGAVGANVLTF.